These T cell receptor beta chains were read from a single sample in a study of cytomegalovirus exposure and HLA in healthy donors. This table comes from immunoSEQ multiplex PCR, and its TCRdb copy is limited to in-frame clones, with some not included. This table has under 150,000 clones, 60% to 85% appearing once. What was sequenced was PBMCs. These receptors were collected from a man in his late teens or twenties in good health and CMV-seronegative. Both conserved end residues are part of each CDR3. The D gene is left open where the match is weak. Only part of the rows carry a size: once, few, many, or a class if the clone is expanded.

cdr3_aa cdr3_nt d_call clone_size j_call v_call
CASSLEQGSETQYF TGTGCCAGCAGCCTAGAACAGGGGTCCGAGACCCAGTACTTC TRBD1 . TRBJ2-5 TRBV7-9
CASSDQAGTEAFF TGTGCCAGCAGTGATCAAGCAGGGACTGAAGCTTTCTTT . . TRBJ1-1 TRBV2
CASSYRQDGRKLFF TGTGCCAGCAGTTACCGGCAGGATGGGAGGAAACTGTTTTTT . few TRBJ1-4 TRBV6-5
CASSERTGRGNEQFF TGTGCCAGCAGTGAAAGGACAGGGAGAGGAAATGAGCAGTTCTTC TRBD1 . TRBJ2-1 TRBV6-1
CASSMPGTYEQYF TGTGCCAGTAGTATGCCAGGGACCTACGAGCAGTACTTC . . TRBJ2-7 TRBV19
CASSFGTGVSYEQYF TGTGCCAGCAGCTTTGGGACAGGGGTCTCCTACGAGCAGTACTTC TRBD1 few TRBJ2-7 TRBV11-2
CASSERSGRATDTQYF TGCGCCAGCAGTGAAAGGAGCGGGAGGGCCACAGATACGCAGTATTTT TRBD2 . TRBJ2-3 TRBV10-1
CASSFPPYNEQFF TGTGCCAGCAGTTTCCCTCCCTACAATGAGCAGTTCTTC . . TRBJ2-1 TRBV27
CASSLVGLVFTEAFF TGTGCCAGCAGCTTAGTCGGACTAGTTTTTACTGAAGCTTTCTTT . . TRBJ1-1 TRBV11-2
CASSQDRRRSRTDTQYF TGTGCCAGCAGCCAAGATCGGCGGCGGAGTCGCACAGATACGCAGTATTTT . . TRBJ2-3 TRBV4-2
CASSFRGAVNTEAFF TGTGCCAGCAGCTTTAGGGGCGCAGTGAACACTGAAGCTTTCTTT . . TRBJ1-1 TRBV5-5
CSVEGSRGTDTQYF TGCAGCGTTGAAGGATCCAGGGGCACAGATACGCAGTATTTT . . TRBJ2-3 TRBV29-1
CASRQGARSNEQFF TGTGCCAGCAGACAGGGGGCGCGGTCCAATGAGCAGTTCTTC TRBD1 . TRBJ2-1 TRBV6-6
CSAEGGVEQYF TGCAGTGCCGAGGGGGGGGTCGAGCAGTACTTC . few TRBJ2-7 TRBV20-1
CASSRTLTGIGEKLFF TGTGCCAGCAGCCGGACCTTGACAGGGATTGGAGAAAAACTGTTTTTT TRBD1 . TRBJ1-4 TRBV14
CASSLRAGGPGEQYF TGTGCCAGCAGCTTAAGGGCGGGAGGCCCGGGCGAGCAGTACTTC TRBD2 few TRBJ2-7 TRBV7-2
CASSLKQGNYGYTF TGTGCCAGCAGCTTGAAACAGGGAAACTATGGCTACACCTTC . . TRBJ1-2 TRBV7-8
CASSLAGPLNTGELFF TGTGCCAGCAGCTTAGCGGGCCCTTTGAACACCGGGGAGCTGTTTTTT . . TRBJ2-2 TRBV7-2
CASSQDPQGETQYF TGTGCCAGCAGCCAAGATCCGCAGGGAGAGACCCAGTACTTC . . TRBJ2-5 TRBV4-2
CASSAGLAATGELFF TGCGCCAGCAGTGCTGGACTAGCGGCTACCGGGGAGCTGTTTTTT TRBD2 few TRBJ2-2 TRBV10-1
CASSAGTGENEQFF TGTGCCAGCAGCGCCGGGACAGGGGAAAATGAGCAGTTCTTC TRBD1 . TRBJ2-1 TRBV7-7
CASSPGTANYGYTF TGTGCCAGCAGCCCCGGGACAGCTAACTATGGCTACACCTTC TRBD1 . TRBJ1-2 TRBV5-6
CASSLQGAETQYF TGTGCCAGCAGCTTACAGGGGGCAGAGACCCAGTACTTC TRBD1 . TRBJ2-5 TRBV11-3
CASSHSGDRAMSGELFF TGTGCCAGTAGTCATTCGGGGGACAGGGCCATGAGCGGGGAGCTGTTTTTT TRBD1 . TRBJ2-2 TRBV19
CASSLSWEGGYTF TGTGCCAGCAGCCTCTCTTGGGAGGGTGGCTACACCTTC . . TRBJ1-2 TRBV7-2
CASTETGRPTEAFF TGTGCCAGTACCGAGACAGGGAGGCCCACTGAAGCTTTCTTT TRBD1 few TRBJ1-1 TRBV19
CASSIVGGPIEAFF TGTGCCAGTAGTATAGTGGGAGGGCCCATCGAAGCTTTCTTT . once TRBJ1-1 TRBV19
CASSPASASYNEQFF TGTGCCAGCAGTCCCGCTAGCGCCTCCTACAATGAGCAGTTCTTC . few TRBJ2-1 TRBV27
CASSTRTGGAEAFF TGTGCCAGCAGCACCCGTACTGGGGGCGCTGAAGCTTTCTTT . . TRBJ1-1 TRBV5-4
CASSISVGSNYGYTF TGTGCCAGCAGTATATCAGTGGGCTCTAACTATGGCTACACCTTC . few TRBJ1-2 TRBV27
CASREGNAEAFF TGTGCCAGCAGGGAGGGGAACGCTGAAGCTTTCTTT . once TRBJ1-1 TRBV27
CASSLWGRSNTEAFF TGTGCCAGCAGTTTATGGGGCAGATCGAACACTGAAGCTTTCTTT . . TRBJ1-1 TRBV27
CASSIYGGGYEQYF TGTGCCAGCAGTATTTATGGGGGGGGGTACGAGCAGTACTTC TRBD2 . TRBJ2-7 TRBV2
CASSLGGTGPDTQYF TGTGCCAGCAGCTTAGGCGGGACAGGGCCAGATACGCAGTATTTT TRBD1 . TRBJ2-3 TRBV11-2
CASSLAGAPDSYEQYF TGTGCCAGCAGCTTAGCAGGAGCGCCCGACTCCTACGAGCAGTACTTC . . TRBJ2-7 TRBV7-9
CASSQPGTGAYSEQYF TGTGCCAGCAGCCAACCCGGGACAGGTGCTTATTCCGAGCAGTACTTC TRBD1 . TRBJ2-7 TRBV28
CATSRDQGALGELFF TGTGCCACCAGCAGAGATCAGGGGGCCCTCGGGGAGCTGTTTTTT TRBD1 . TRBJ2-2 TRBV15
CASSSGTSESYNEQFF TGTGCCAGCAGCTCAGGCACTAGCGAATCCTACAATGAGCAGTTCTTC TRBD2 . TRBJ2-1 TRBV7-9